Presented here are 16 T cell receptor beta chains from one specimen sequenced in a study of blood T cell repertoires in COVID-19. Using immunoSEQ multiplex PCR, the repertoire was profiled, and TCRdb retains in-frame clones only, with some absent. The repertoire consists of about 130,000 clones, with around 89% occurring once and the leading ten covering roughly 4.3%. Sequencing was performed on peripheral blood. All receptors come from a man aged 55 to 70 with COVID-19, enrolled during active disease.

The chain couples TRBV5-4 to TRBJ1-6; D is perhaps TRBD1 (6 bases). The V and J ends lost 0 bases and 8 bases respectively, with 9 bases between them. The CDR3 has 14 amino acids. Germline V lookup: CDR1 SGHNT, CDR2 YYREEE (reference sequence). The DNA for the CDR3 is TGTGCCAGCAGCTTGGGACAGGCGGATTCACCCCTCCACTTT. It yields the protein CASSLGQADSPLHF.

This chain connects TRBV6-5 to TRBJ1-5; D possibly corresponds to TRBD1 (6 bases). V lost 6 bases, J lost 9 bases, and 18 bases lay in between. Looked up from germline, CDR1 is MNHEY and CDR2 is SVGAGI. The CDR3 contains 14 residues. The CDR3 region has the DNA TGTGCCAGCAGAGCCGGGACACGTCTTGGGCCCCAGCATTTT. Translated, it gives CASRAGTRLGPQHF.

The gene calls are TRBV5-1 and TRBJ2-7, with TRBD1 identical over 8 bases. Germline CDR1 SGHRS, CDR2 YFSETQ. The CDR3 is made up of 13 amino acids. Unmatched junction bases numbered 3, after V lost 4 bases and J lost 3 bases. The CDR3 is CASSRTGIYEQYF. In nucleotides, the CDR3 is TGCGCCAGCAGCCGGACAGGGATCTACGAGCAGTACTTC.

Worth noting for this clone: This same CDR3 is encoded by further DNA sequences in the sample. The J gene is TRBJ2-7, the V gene TRBV3-1 (or the pseudogene TRBV3-2); 15 nucleotides line up with TRBD2. The germline gives CDR1 LGHDT, CDR2 YNNKEL (reference sequence). This CDR3 has 19 residues. With 0 bases clipped from V and 1 base from J, the junction kept 7 bases outside the gene matches. CDR3 protein: CASSQDLPGTSGGSYEQYF. Written as DNA, the CDR3 is TGTGCCAGCAGCCAAGATCTCCCCGGGACTAGCGGGGGGTCCTACGAGCAGTACTTC.

This chain uses TRBV5-4 with TRBJ1-4; 9 positions match TRBD1. Germline lookup yields CDR1 SGHNT and CDR2 YYREEE (reference sequence). The CDR3 is 16 residues long. The V gene end was trimmed by 4 bases and the J gene end by 13 bases; junction bases not matched to a gene: 17. CDR3 DNA sequence: TGTGCCAGCAGCCAAGATTCCGGGACAGGGAAAAGGAGACTGTTTTTT. The encoded protein is CASSQDSGTGKRRLFF.

V usage is TRBV12-3 or TRBV12-4 and J usage is TRBJ1-5; D is unclear. The V and J ends lost 2 bases and 10 bases respectively, with 6 bases between them. The CDR3 sequence is 11 residues long. The CDR3 region has the DNA TGTGCCAGCAGTTTACGGGAACCCCAGCATTTT. Protein sequence: CASSLREPQHF.

The rearrangement uses TRBV21-1 and TRBJ2-7; whether TRBD1, the table's D call, matches the DNA was not checked. TRBV21-1 is listed as a pseudogene. The CDR3 sequence is 14 residues long. CDR3 loop: CASSTLRPDYEQYF. CDR3 coding DNA: TGTGCCAGCAGCACCCTCAGGCCGGACTACGAGCAGTACTTC.

The chain couples TRBV10-1 to TRBJ1-2; 11 nucleotides line up with TRBD1. The CDR3 is 13 residues long. The ends lost 5 bases at V and 8 bases at J; junction bases unmatched: 4. The germline V gene encodes CDR1 WNHNN and CDR2 SYGVQD (reference sequence). The CDR3 here is CASSMDRGRGYTF. The CDR3 DNA reads as TGCGCCAGCAGTATGGACAGGGGGCGAGGCTACACCTTC.

This clone has more than one count but fewer than ten. The V call is TRBV28, the J call TRBJ2-1, with TRBD1 matching 10 bases. Germline lookup yields CDR1 MDHEN and CDR2 SYDVKM. The J segment lost 2 bases and the V segment lost 6 bases, leaving 19 bases of the junction unmatched. The CDR3 totals 20 residues. The CDR3 is CASSPPLRDRGGTPYNEQFF. CDR3 bases: TGTGCCAGCAGCCCACCCCTCCGGGACAGGGGAGGGACCCCCTACAATGAGCAGTTCTTC.

V and J are TRBV3-1 (or the pseudogene TRBV3-2) and TRBJ2-5, with D tentatively TRBD1 (5 bases). The germline V and J ends were trimmed by 1 base and 4 bases, with 7 bases remaining between them. From germline, CDR1 is LGHDT and CDR2 YNNKEL (reference sequence). This CDR3 has 13 amino acids. The CDR3 is CASSQGQLETQYF. The CDR3, as DNA: TGTGCCAGCAGCCAAGGACAGTTAGAGACCCAGTACTTC.

This clone was detected only once. This chain links TRBV19 with TRBJ1-1; D remains unclear. The germline V gene encodes CDR1 LNHDA and CDR2 SQIVND (reference sequence). The CDR3 totals 15 residues. The V and J ends lost 3 bases and 1 base respectively, with 12 bases between them. The CDR3 sequence: CASSIWGVKNTEAFF. CDR3 coding DNA: TGTGCCAGTAGTATCTGGGGAGTTAAGAACACTGAAGCTTTCTTT.

The chain couples TRBV7-9 to TRBJ1-3; 7 nucleotides agree with TRBD1. This CDR3 has 16 residues. Germline V lookup: CDR1 SEHNR, CDR2 FQNEAQ (reference sequence). V trimming: 1 base; J trimming: 9 bases; junction bases outside the gene matches: 12. CDR3: CASSLGRQGRRLTIYF. Written as DNA, the CDR3 is TGTGCCAGCAGCTTAGGCCGACAGGGAAGGAGACTCACCATATATTTT.

This chain uses TRBV10-3 with TRBJ1-2; a possible D gene is TRBD1 (5 bases). The CDR3 is 13 amino acids. Germline values: CDR1 ENHRY, CDR2 SYGVKD. Trimming stripped 7 bases from V and 0 bases from J, with 9 bases between. Written as DNA, the CDR3 is TGTGCCATCATGGGGCAGGCTAACTATGGCTACACCTTC. Amino acids: CAIMGQANYGYTF.

This CDR3 is CTSSLPPRATEAFF. CDR3 nucleotides: TGCACCAGCAGCCTACCCCCCCGCGCCACTGAAGCTTTCTTT. The J gene is TRBJ1-1, the V gene TRBV1. TRBV1 represents a pseudogene. The CDR3 extends over 14 amino acids.

This clone was counted once. This sequence joins TRBV5-1 and TRBJ2-7, with D possibly being TRBD2 (6 bases). Germline CDR1 SGHRS, CDR2 YFSETQ. The CDR3 length is 13 residues. Trimming shortened V by 6 bases and J by 0 bases, and 10 bases separated the two germline ends. The CDR3, as DNA: TGCGCCAGCACTCTGGGGGGCTCCTACGAGCAGTACTTC. It encodes CASTLGGSYEQYF.

The genes are TRBV7-8 and TRBJ1-4; D might be TRBD1 (6 bases). V was shortened by 4 bases and J by 2 bases, with 8 bases between the two germline ends. Germline CDR1 SGHVS, CDR2 FQNEAQ. This CDR3 has 14 amino acids. The CDR3 protein is CASSYRETNEKLFF. CDR3 nucleotides: TGTGCCAGCAGCTACAGGGAGACTAATGAAAAACTGTTTTTT.